This TCR beta chain was captured in a study of T cell responses to AZD1222 COVID-19 vaccine. About this clone: Its antigen is unidentified.

Clones were sequenced by immunoSEQ multiplex PCR, and TCRdb holds only the in-frame ones, with some missing. The sample yields 150,000 to 200,000 clones, 80% to 95% seen once. Germline CDR1 is SGHTA and CDR2 is FQGNSA. The V and J ends lost 1 base and 6 bases respectively, with 12 bases between them. CDR3 length: 14 residues. Study-wide findings and caveats: In a largely white British group with more females than males, clonal diversity was possibly underestimated.

This sequence joins TRBV7-2 and TRBJ1-2; D might be TRBD1 (6 bases). This TCR was sampled from an adult in good health. The sequencing here drew on peripheral blood, taken on day 0 of AZD1222 vaccination. This CDR3 reads CASSLGDRTHGYTF. The CDR3, as DNA: TGTGCCAGCAGCTTAGGAGACAGGACCCATGGCTACACCTTC.